This TCR beta chain was sequenced in a study of T cell responses to AZD1222 COVID-19 vaccine. Study-level points and caveats: Two AZD1222 doses significantly raised spike-specific TCR breadth and depth over controls. Females made up more of the donors, who were largely white British, and clonal diversity may have come out too low. Within unmutated variant regions lay the reported targets of nearly half of spike-specific TCRs. Spike-spanning, vaccine-associated CD4 TCRs were dominant at 160-218 and 743-854.

Germline CDR1 and CDR2: SGHAT and FQDESV (reference sequence). V lost 2 bases, J lost 1 base, and 8 bases lay in between. The CDR3 is 15 amino acids. Libraries were prepared by immunoSEQ multiplex PCR; TCRdb keeps only in-frame clonotypes and omits some of them. The sample includes 20,000 to 30,000 clones, around 83% of them seen just once. Of note for this clone: What it binds is unknown.

The sequencing used peripheral blood, collected 28 days after the second AZD1222 dose. The source of this sequence is an adult who received the AZD1222 COVID-19 vaccine. This chain uses TRBV11-1 with TRBJ2-2; tentatively, D is TRBD1 (5 bases). CDR3 nucleotides: TGTGCCAGCAGCTTATTCACAGGGAACACCGGGGAGCTGTTTTTT. This codes for CASSLFTGNTGELFF.